Listed here are 30 T cell receptor beta chains from one sample, sequenced in a study of human T cells and chemical hapten exposure. Time point noted: pre-sensitization, week 0. Treatment noted: therapeutic diphenylcyclopropenone sensitization with weekly scalp DPC. TCRdb re-called the RACE reads through MiXCR, storing one row per CDR3 protein. This repertoire shows approximately 370,000 distinct CDR3 sequences, about 5% found once; its top ten account for around 8%. This specimen consisted of whole blood, obtained in connection with sensitization to the hapten diphenylcyclopropenone (DPC). Source of these receptors: a woman aged 18-29 years with alopecia areata. Some clones in this sample may be carry-over from other donors' samples.

This clonotype has a count of ten or more. The V gene is TRBV6-1, the J gene TRBJ2-1, with D perhaps TRBD2 (7 bases). Trimming stripped 10 bases from V and 2 bases from J, with 21 bases between. The V gene's germline CDR1 is MNHNS and CDR2 SASEGT. The CDR3 contains 16 residues. The CDR3 DNA follows: TGTGCCACCCTAAGTCCAGGGAGGGGGGCCTACAATGAGCAGTTCTTC. This translates into CATLSPGRGAYNEQFF.

This chain connects TRBV18 to TRBJ2-3, with D uncertain. Germline V gives CDR1 KGHSH, CDR2 LQKENI. V lost 3 bases and J lost 0, with 10 bases in between. This CDR3 spans 15 amino acids. The CDR3 nucleotides are TGTGCCAGCTCACCGGGCAGACACAGCACAGATACGCAGTATTTT. Encoded protein: CASSPGRHSTDTQYF.

This clonotype was seen only a few times. V gene TRBV27 combines with J gene TRBJ2-7, with TRBD1 matching 11 bases. The CDR3 runs to 14 residues. The V gene end was trimmed by 3 bases and the J gene end by 7 bases; junction bases not matched to a gene: 5. Germline V lookup: CDR1 MNHEY, CDR2 SMNVEV (reference sequence). This CDR3 reads CASSFGQGAGEQYF. Here the CDR3 DNA reads TGTGCCAGCAGTTTTGGACAGGGGGCGGGAGAGCAGTACTTC.

This clonotype showed up just a few times. The chain combines TRBV5-5 with TRBJ2-3, with 16 bases that match TRBD2. Germline V CDR1 and CDR2: SGHKS, YYEKEE (reference sequence). V gave up 4 bases and J gave up 5 bases; unmatched junction bases: 10. The CDR3 runs 18 residues. In DNA form, the CDR3 reads TGTGCCAGCAGCGCGGGACTAGCGGGGGGGCTTAAAAAAGATACGCAGTATTTT. It encodes CASSAGLAGGLKKDTQYF.

This clonotype was picked up many times. The rearrangement links TRBV7-3 to TRBJ1-1; 8 bases map to TRBD1. The V segment lost 8 bases and the J segment 5 bases; nucleotides outside the gene matches: 13. This CDR3 comprises 15 residues. Germline values: CDR1 SGHTA, CDR2 FQGTGA. The CDR3 coding sequence is TGTGCCAGCGGGATTTGGACAGGGTGGGCGACTGAAGCTTTCTTT. Encoded protein: CASGIWTGWATEAFF.

This clonotype was counted between two and nine times. This chain uses TRBV19 with TRBJ2-1, with no clear D. CDR3 size: 15 residues. Between the trimmed V and J ends, which lost 5 bases and 1 base, there was a span of 12 bases. CDR1 LNHDA and CDR2 SQIVND come from the germline V gene (reference sequence). CDR3: CASSLRVGSYNEQFF. The CDR3 DNA sequence: TGTGCCAGTAGTCTCCGGGTGGGATCCTACAATGAGCAGTTCTTC.

The gene calls are TRBV28 and TRBJ2-5; TRBD2 is a possible D gene (5 bases). CDR3 length equals 11 residues. V was pared by 5 bases and J by 7 bases, with 8 bases between. Germline assignment: CDR1 MDHEN and CDR2 SYDVKM. CDR3 amino acids: CASSHGVTQYF. The CDR3 region has the DNA TGTGCCAGCAGTCACGGGGTGACCCAGTACTTC. The full variable domain, rest sourced from reference TRBV28 and TRBJ2-5, is DVKVTQSSRYLVKRTGEKVFLECVQDMDHENMFWYRQDPGLGLRLIYFSYDVKMKEKGDIPEGYSVSREKKERFSLILESASTNQTSMYLCASSHGVTQYFGPGTRLLVL.

This clonotype was found many times. The rearrangement links TRBV27 to TRBJ2-2; no clear D gene. CDR1 is MNHEY, CDR2 SMNVEV, per germline (reference sequence). V lost 5 bases and J 0 bases, leaving 4 bases between the germline ends. CDR3 length equals 13 residues. CDR3 amino acids: CASSPTNTGELFF. For the CDR3, the DNA is TGTGCCAGCAGTCCCACGAACACCGGGGAGCTGTTTTTT.

There are many counts of this clonotype. This sequence joins TRBV12-3 or TRBV12-4 and TRBJ1-6; 7 positions match TRBD1. Trimming at V came to 6 bases and at J to 5 bases, leaving 4 bases not matched to a gene. This CDR3 has 14 residues. The CDR3 loop reads CASSRQGNNSPLHF. The CDR3 DNA is TGTGCCAGCAGCCGACAGGGAAATAATTCACCCCTCCACTTT.

This rearrangement joins TRBV20-1 to TRBJ2-3; 7 nucleotides match TRBD2. CDR3 size: 13 residues. Germline V gene sequence: CDR1 DFQATT, CDR2 SNEGSKA (reference sequence). The V gene end was trimmed by 5 bases and the J gene end by 2 bases; junction bases not matched to a gene: 4. The CDR3 region has the DNA TGCAGTGCTTCAGCGGGAACCACAGATACGCAGTATTTT. Translating it yields CSASAGTTDTQYF.

In this sample, this clonotype turned up a few times. This rearrangement joins TRBV7-9 to TRBJ2-1, with 7 positions matching TRBD2. CDR3 length equals 16 residues. With V trimmed by 4 bases and J by 4 bases, 10 bases remained unmatched. In germline, CDR1 is SEHNR, CDR2 FQNEAQ (reference sequence). The CDR3 loop reads CASSSLAAGVYNEQFF. For the CDR3, the DNA is TGTGCCAGCAGCTCTCTAGCGGCCGGGGTTTACAATGAGCAGTTCTTC.

This rearrangement joins TRBV4-1 to TRBJ2-3; tentatively, D is TRBD1 (6 bases). The CDR3 sequence is 14 residues long. Trimming stripped 4 bases from V and 6 bases from J, with 14 bases between. The V gene's germline CDR1 is MGHRA and CDR2 YSYEKL. In nucleotides, the CDR3 is TGCGCCAGCAGCCCGATACAGGGAAAGGATACGCAGTATTTT. It specifies CASSPIQGKDTQYF.

Only a few counts were recorded for this clonotype. The rearrangement uses TRBV7-2 and TRBJ1-3, with D possibly matching TRBD1 (5 bases). This CDR3 comprises 14 residues. V was cut by 5 bases and J by 0 bases, with 8 bases left in between. Germline assignment: CDR1 SGHTA and CDR2 FQGNSA. CDR3 nucleotide sequence: TGTGCCAGCAGCCAGGACAACTCTGGAAACACCATATATTTT. Translated, it gives CASSQDNSGNTIYF. Supplemented by reference TRBV7-2 and TRBJ1-3, the full variable domain reads GAGVSQSPSNKVTEKGKDVELRCDPISGHTALYWYRQSLGQGLEFLIYFQGNSAPDKSGLPSDRFSAERTGGSVSTLTIQRTQQEDSAVYLCASSQDNSGNTIYFGEGSWLTVV.

The table lists this clonotype with many counts. The chain links TRBV5-1 to TRBJ2-5; no clear D. The CDR3 contains 13 residues. V was trimmed by 0 bases and J by 3 bases, leaving 6 bases between them. The germline V gene encodes CDR1 SGHRS and CDR2 YFSETQ. The CDR3 loop reads CASSLDFEETQYF. CDR3 DNA sequence: TGCGCCAGCAGCTTGGACTTCGAAGAGACCCAGTACTTC.

The table lists this clonotype with many counts. J is TRBJ1-6 and V is TRBV20-1; perhaps TRBD1 as D (5 bases). The ends were cut back, 4 bases at V and 9 bases at J, with 16 bases in the middle. The V gene's germline CDR1 is DFQATT and CDR2 SNEGSKA (reference sequence). The CDR3 consists of 14 residues. The CDR3 protein is CSATLQGGGSPLHF. CDR3 DNA sequence: TGCAGTGCTACCCTCCAGGGTGGGGGTTCACCCCTCCACTTT.

This clonotype has at least ten counts. The rearrangement links TRBV11-3 to TRBJ2-2, with D hard to call. Between the trimmed V and J ends, which lost 5 bases and 10 bases, there was a span of 8 bases. Per germline, CDR1 SGHNT and CDR2 YENEEA. The CDR3 has 11 amino acids. Here the CDR3 reads CASSTHTELFF. The CDR3 DNA sequence: TGTGCCAGCAGCACCCACACGGAGCTGTTTTTT. Combining the CDR3 with reference TRBV11-3 and TRBJ2-2 gives the whole variable domain EAGVVQSPRYKIIEKKQPVAFWCNPISGHNTLYWYLQNLGQGPELLIRYENEEAVDDSQLPKDRFSAERLKGVDSTLKIQPAELGDSAVYLCASSTHTELFFGEGSRLTVL.

This clonotype was seen many times. The chain has TRBV14 and TRBJ2-7; 11 positions agree with TRBD2. The CDR3 length is 15 residues. V shed 2 bases, J shed 3 bases, and the junction held 3 bases outside the gene matches. Germline V gene sequence: CDR1 SGHDN, CDR2 FVKESK. The CDR3 nucleotides read TGTGCCAGCAGCCAAACCCTAGCGGGGGGCTACGAGCAGTACTTC. It is translated as CASSQTLAGGYEQYF.

This clonotype was detected a few times. The rearrangement links TRBV5-8 to TRBJ1-5; perhaps TRBD1 as D (5 bases). The CDR3 totals 16 residues. Trimming removed 4 bases from V and 7 bases from J, with 21 bases in between. Germline CDR1 is SGHTS and CDR2 is YDEGEE. The DNA for the CDR3 is TGTGCCAGCAGCCCCCCCGTTGTAGGGGATGAACAGCCCCAGCATTTT. The encoded protein is CASSPPVVGDEQPQHF.

J is TRBJ2-7 and V is TRBV25-1; the match to TRBD1 covers 10 bases. V lost 2 bases, J lost 2 bases, and 12 bases stayed unmatched. The CDR3 runs 18 residues. The germline V gene has CDR1 MGHDK and CDR2 SYGVNS. CDR3 coding DNA: TGTGCCAGCAGTGAAATGGGCGGGGGGACAGGGGCGACCTACGAGCAGTACTTC. It is translated as CASSEMGGGTGATYEQYF.

Comments on this clonotype: A read error may explain this, as a much larger clone is one base away. The chain couples TRBV20-1 to TRBJ1-5; the D gene is possibly TRBD1 (5 bases). Germline CDR1 reads DFQATT; CDR2 reads SNEGSKA (reference sequence). Trimming stripped 2 bases from V and 2 bases from J, with 7 bases between. The CDR3 contains 13 residues. CDR3 DNA: TGCAGTGCTAGAAGGGGCGGCAATCAGCCCCAGCATTTT. Translating it yields CSARRGGNQPQHF.

This clonotype was detected many times. This chain links TRBV5-8 with TRBJ2-7, with D tentatively TRBD1 (5 bases). The CDR3 contains 14 residues. V shed 0 bases and J shed 4 bases, with 11 bases lying between them. Germline CDR1 reads SGHTS; CDR2 reads YDEGEE. The CDR3 nucleotides are TGTGCCAGCAGCTTGGGCAGGGTTCGGTACGAGCAGTACTTC. Translating gives CASSLGRVRYEQYF.

There are a few counts of this clonotype. The chain uses TRBV20-1 and TRBJ2-1, with D perhaps matching TRBD1 (6 bases). Deletions cut 5 bases from V and 7 bases from J, with 9 bases between. CDR3 size: 11 residues. CDR1 DFQATT and CDR2 SNEGSKA come from the germline V gene (reference sequence). The CDR3 spells CSAAQGNEQFF. In DNA form, the CDR3 reads TGCAGTGCTGCCCAGGGGAATGAGCAGTTCTTC.

This clonotype was counted a few times. The V gene is TRBV6-6, the J gene TRBJ2-5; tentative D call: TRBD1 (6 bases). From germline, CDR1 is MNHNY and CDR2 SVGAGI (reference sequence). Trimming left V 6 bases short and J 5 bases short, with 19 bases between. The CDR3 spans 15 residues. The chain's CDR3 is CASSLFGQLGETQYF. As DNA, the CDR3 is TGTGCCAGCAGCCTATTTGGACAGCTGGGTGAGACCCAGTACTTC.

There are many counts of this clonotype. The J gene is TRBJ1-6, the V gene TRBV7-2, with TRBD1 identical over 10 bases. Germline values: CDR1 SGHTA, CDR2 FQGNSA. The CDR3 covers 15 residues. With 1 base clipped from V and 8 bases from J, the junction kept 2 bases outside the gene matches. The CDR3 reads CASSLEGTGDSPLHF. Written as DNA, the CDR3 is TGTGCCAGCAGCTTAGAGGGGACAGGGGATTCACCCCTCCACTTT.

This clonotype was seen many times. The chain employs TRBV6-2 or TRBV6-3 and TRBJ1-1; D might be TRBD1 (5 bases). There are 13 residues in the CDR3. Germline lookup yields CDR1 MNHEY and CDR2 SVGEGT. Trimming left V 4 bases short and J 4 bases short, with 10 bases between. CDR3: CASSSYRRTEAFF. CDR3 in DNA: TGTGCCAGCAGTTCATACAGGCGCACTGAAGCTTTCTTT.

The chain recombines TRBV5-6 with TRBJ2-1, with D maybe TRBD2 (6 bases). Germline V gene sequence: CDR1 SGHDT, CDR2 YYEEEE. The CDR3 is 14 amino acids. V lost 4 bases and J lost 9, with 17 bases in between. The CDR3 nucleotides read TGTGCCAGCAGCCTGGGACTCAACCCCCCTGAGCAGTTCTTC. It encodes CASSLGLNPPEQFF. The full variable domain, its missing parts supplied by reference TRBV5-6 and TRBJ2-1, is DAGVTQSPTHLIKTRGQQVTLRCSPKSGHDTVSWYQQALGQGPQFIFQYYEEEERQRGNFPDRFSGHQFPNYSSELNVNALLLGDSALYLCASSLGLNPPEQFFGPGTRLTVL.

The chain recombines TRBV20-1 with TRBJ2-7; D might be TRBD1 or TRBD2, each matching 5 bases. The CDR3 runs to 18 residues. CDR1 is DFQATT, CDR2 SNEGSKA, per germline (reference sequence). V gave up 7 bases and J gave up 2 bases, with 30 bases separating them. The CDR3 here is CSVVTPGRTFSLTYEQYF. DNA of the CDR3: TGCAGTGTCGTTACCCCGGGACGGACCTTCTCTCTGACCTACGAGCAGTACTTC.

The rearrangement joins TRBV7-6 to TRBJ2-1, with TRBD2 matching over 7 bases. Germline CDR1 and CDR2: SGHVS and FNYEAQ. The ends lost 6 bases at V and 4 bases at J; junction bases unmatched: 3. The CDR3 totals 13 residues. Here the CDR3 DNA reads TGTGCCAGCAGTACGGGGGGTTACAATGAGCAGTTCTTC. This gives the protein CASSTGGYNEQFF.

This clonotype was counted many times. This sequence joins TRBV7-2 and TRBJ2-7, with D tentatively TRBD1 (6 bases). The CDR3 is 15 amino acids. The germline gives CDR1 SGHTA, CDR2 FQGNSA. Trimming removed 5 bases at V and 3 bases at J, with 17 bases between. The CDR3 nucleotides are TGTGCCAGCAGCCTGGGACACGCCACCTTCTACGAGCAGTACTTC. It yields the protein CASSLGHATFYEQYF.

This clonotype was picked up a small number of times. The V call is TRBV4-2, the J call TRBJ2-6; no firm D call. V lost 0 bases and J 0 bases, leaving 12 bases between the germline ends. Germline CDR1 is LGHNA and CDR2 is YNFKEQ. The CDR3 loop spans 18 amino acids. The chain's CDR3 is CASSQDSQTNSGANVLTF. The CDR3 region has the DNA TGTGCCAGCAGCCAAGACAGCCAAACGAACTCTGGGGCCAACGTCCTGACTTTC.